This T cell receptor (beta chain) was recorded in a study of blood T cells in healthy people across ages. Study overall: With template switching, about one barcoded beta molecule was captured per two T cells. Study outcomes and limitations: PBMCs that were unsorted prevented a conclusive naive versus antigen-experienced comparison.

Using a J-beta primer mix together with a sample-barcoded 5' primer, a second PCR was run for roughly 6 to 11 cycles. Each of the cDNA molecules was tagged by a template-switch adaptor with 12 random nucleotides. MiXCR was run by TCRdb on the 5' RACE reads, yielding one entry per CDR3 protein. The sample contains about 1.4 million distinct CDR3 sequences, approximately 59% of which appear only once. Turning to this clonotype: What it binds is unknown.

V gave up 5 bases and J gave up 0 bases, with 10 bases separating them. CDR3 length: 14 residues. Germline V gives CDR1 SGHRS, CDR2 YFSETQ. PBMCs were isolated at a quantity of at least 6 million per sample. The receptor comes from a man aged 18 to 35 in good health. The sample taken for sequencing was blood. The V and J genes are TRBV5-1 and TRBJ2-3, with D tentatively TRBD1 (5 bases). CDR3 protein: CASRRTSSTDTQYF. The CDR3, as DNA: TGCGCCAGCAGAAGGACATCTAGCACAGATACGCAGTATTTT.